Only one count was recorded for the clone carrying this T cell receptor beta chain. Only in-frame clones appear in the TCRdb table, and some are missing; sequencing was by immunoSEQ multiplex PCR. The sample has approximately 420,000 clones, over 75% seen once; the top ten hold about 3.6%. V dropped 0 bases and J dropped 5 bases, with 6 bases sitting between them. Germline CDR1 and CDR2: SGHNT and YYREEE (reference sequence). The CDR3 runs 12 residues. Treatment noted: 19 received Ad26.COV2.S at low or high dose, single or two shots; about five received placebo; per-sample allocation not given. Sampling was performed 63 days after the first vaccine or placebo injection. In the vaccine, an Ad26 vector expressed the SARS-CoV-2 spike of the Wuhan strain. This entry is derived from a study of Ad26.COV2.S vaccination and SARS-CoV-2 variants.

The TCR sequence derives from a person between 18 and 65 years old who received the Ad26.COV2.S COVID-19 vaccine or a placebo. The chain carries TRBV5-4 and TRBJ2-7; D remains ambiguous. The sequencing here drew on peripheral blood, taken in a trial of Ad26.COV2.S vaccine versus placebo. The CDR3 spells CASSLDIHEQYF. In DNA form, the CDR3 reads TGTGCCAGCAGCTTGGACATACACGAGCAGTACTTC.